This TCR beta chain was retrieved from a study of CD8 T cells in Susac syndrome. Concerning this clonotype itself: The antigen is not known.

The RNA, 0.5 to 1 ug, was put through reverse transcription using random hexamers. TCRdb used MiXCR to reprocess the immunoSEQ multiplex PCR reads, holding one entry per CDR3 protein. The sample contains roughly 130,000 distinct CDR3 sequences, 90% to 95% of which appear only once. With 2 bases removed from V and 0 bases from J, the gap between germline ends came to 8 bases. Germline loops: CDR1 SQVTM, CDR2 ANQGSEA. The CDR3 sequence is 14 residues long. Study observations and caveats: It was acknowledged in the study that the number of individuals who were included in its TCR sequencing and HLA analysis was relatively small.

Source material: CD4+ T cells from PBMCs. The rearrangement links TRBV29-1 to TRBJ2-1; D uncertain. The receptor was isolated from a human donor with multiple sclerosis. In DNA form, the CDR3 reads TGCAGCGTTGAAAGTGAATACTCCTACAATGAGCAGTTCTTC. Translated, it gives CSVESEYSYNEQFF.